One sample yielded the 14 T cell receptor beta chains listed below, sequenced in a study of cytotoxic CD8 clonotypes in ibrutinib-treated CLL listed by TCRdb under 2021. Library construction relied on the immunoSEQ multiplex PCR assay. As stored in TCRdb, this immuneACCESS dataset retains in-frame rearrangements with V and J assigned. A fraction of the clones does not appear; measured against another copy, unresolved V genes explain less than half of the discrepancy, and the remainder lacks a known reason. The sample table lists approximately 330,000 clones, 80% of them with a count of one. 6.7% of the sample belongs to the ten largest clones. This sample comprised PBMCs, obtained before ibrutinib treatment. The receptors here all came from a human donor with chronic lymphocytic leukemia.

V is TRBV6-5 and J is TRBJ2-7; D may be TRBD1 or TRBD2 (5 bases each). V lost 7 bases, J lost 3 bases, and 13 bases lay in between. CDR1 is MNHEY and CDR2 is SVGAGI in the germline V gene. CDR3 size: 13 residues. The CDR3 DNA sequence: TGTGCCAGCACCGACGGGGCTATCTACGAGCAGTACTTC. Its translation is CASTDGAIYEQYF.

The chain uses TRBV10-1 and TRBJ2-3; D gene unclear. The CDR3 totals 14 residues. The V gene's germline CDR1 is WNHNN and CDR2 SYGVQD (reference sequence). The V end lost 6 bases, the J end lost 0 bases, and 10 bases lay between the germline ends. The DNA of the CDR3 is TGCGCCAGCAGACCGACGCGAAGCACAGATACGCAGTATTTT. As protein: CASRPTRSTDTQYF.

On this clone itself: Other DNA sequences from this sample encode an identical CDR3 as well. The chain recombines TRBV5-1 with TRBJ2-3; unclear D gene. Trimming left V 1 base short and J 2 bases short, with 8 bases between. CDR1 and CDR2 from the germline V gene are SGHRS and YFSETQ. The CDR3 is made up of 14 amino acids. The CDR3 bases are TGCGCCAGCAGCTTGACCGAATACACAGATACGCAGTATTTT. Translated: CASSLTEYTDTQYF. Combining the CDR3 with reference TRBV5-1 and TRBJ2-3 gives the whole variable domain KAGVTQTPRYLIKTRGQQVTLSCSPISGHRSVSWYQQTPGQGLQFLFEYFSETQRNKGNFPGRFSGRQFSNSRSEMNVSTLELGDSALYLCASSLTEYTDTQYFGPGTRLTVL.

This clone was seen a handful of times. CDR3 amino acids: CASSQLGPTDTQYF. As DNA, the CDR3 is TGTGCCAGCAGCCAACTGGGACCCACAGATACGCAGTATTTT. The rearrangement joins TRBV14 to TRBJ2-3, with D tentatively TRBD1 or TRBD2 (5 bases each). Deletions cut 2 bases from V and 2 bases from J, with 8 bases between. CDR1 is SGHDN, CDR2 FVKESK, per germline. The CDR3 runs 14 residues.

The CDR3 loop reads CASSPGQGQTQYF. CDR3 bases: TGTGCCAGCAGCCCAGGACAGGGACAGACCCAGTACTTC. This sequence joins TRBV7-2 and TRBJ2-5; 8 bases align to TRBD1. This CDR3 is 13 amino acids long. Trimming cost V 5 bases and J 6 bases; bases outside gene matches: 5. Germline loops: CDR1 SGHTA, CDR2 FQGNSA.

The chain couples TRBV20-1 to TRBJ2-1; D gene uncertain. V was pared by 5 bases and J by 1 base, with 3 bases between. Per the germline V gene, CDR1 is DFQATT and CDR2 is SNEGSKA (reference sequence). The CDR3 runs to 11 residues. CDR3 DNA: TGCAGTGCTTGGTCCTACAATGAGCAGTTCTTC. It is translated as CSAWSYNEQFF.

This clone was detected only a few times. CDR3 residues: CASSTRAGGGTEAFF. DNA of the CDR3: TGTGCCAGCAGCACCCGTGCGGGGGGTGGCACTGAAGCTTTCTTT. The J gene is TRBJ1-1, the V gene TRBV9; possible D gene TRBD1, 5 bases. Trimming removed 4 bases from V and 4 bases from J, with 17 bases in between. This CDR3 is built from 15 residues. Germline V gene sequence: CDR1 SGDLS, CDR2 YYNGEE.

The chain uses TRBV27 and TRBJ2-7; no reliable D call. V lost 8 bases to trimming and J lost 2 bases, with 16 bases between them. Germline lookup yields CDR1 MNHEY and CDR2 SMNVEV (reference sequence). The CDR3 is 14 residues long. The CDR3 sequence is CASHKGAGAYEQYF. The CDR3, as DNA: TGTGCCAGCCATAAGGGTGCTGGGGCCTACGAGCAGTACTTC.

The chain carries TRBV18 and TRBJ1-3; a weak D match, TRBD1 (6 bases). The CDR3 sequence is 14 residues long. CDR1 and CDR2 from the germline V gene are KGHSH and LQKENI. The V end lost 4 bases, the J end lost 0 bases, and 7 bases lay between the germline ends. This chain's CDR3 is CASSQGGSGNTIYF. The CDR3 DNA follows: TGTGCCAGCTCACAAGGGGGCTCTGGAAACACCATATATTTT.

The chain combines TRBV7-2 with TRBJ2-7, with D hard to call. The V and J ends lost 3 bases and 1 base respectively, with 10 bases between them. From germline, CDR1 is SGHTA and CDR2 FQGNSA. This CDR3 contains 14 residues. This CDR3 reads CASSFARASYEQYF. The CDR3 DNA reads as TGTGCCAGCAGCTTCGCCCGGGCTTCCTACGAGCAGTACTTC.

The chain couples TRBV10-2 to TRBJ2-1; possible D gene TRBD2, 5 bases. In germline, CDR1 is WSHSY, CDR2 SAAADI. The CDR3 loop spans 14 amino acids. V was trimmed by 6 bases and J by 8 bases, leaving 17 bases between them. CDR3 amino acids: CASSRTLPFDEQFF. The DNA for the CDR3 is TGCGCCAGCAGCAGGACTCTACCCTTCGATGAGCAGTTCTTC.

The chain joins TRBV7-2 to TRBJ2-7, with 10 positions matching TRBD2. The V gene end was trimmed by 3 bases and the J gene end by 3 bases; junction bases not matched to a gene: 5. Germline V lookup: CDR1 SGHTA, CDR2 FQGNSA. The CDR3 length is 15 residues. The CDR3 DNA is TGTGCCAGCAGCTTGACAGCTAGCGGGAGCTACGAGCAGTACTTC. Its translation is CASSLTASGSYEQYF.

CDR3 residues: CASSQATGGWSGKNIQYF. In DNA, the CDR3 is TGCGCCAGCAGCCAAGCGACAGGGGGCTGGTCGGGGAAAAACATTCAGTACTTC. This rearrangement joins TRBV4-1 to TRBJ2-4, with 10 bases matching TRBD1. Looked up from germline, CDR1 is MGHRA and CDR2 is YSYEKL. CDR3 size: 18 residues. Trimming took 1 base from V and 4 from J; bases not matched to a gene: 10.

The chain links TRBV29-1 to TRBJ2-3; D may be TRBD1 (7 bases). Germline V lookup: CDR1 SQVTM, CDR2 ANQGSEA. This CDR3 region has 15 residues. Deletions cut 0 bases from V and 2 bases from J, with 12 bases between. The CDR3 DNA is TGCAGCGTTGAAGAAGGCAGGGGGGACACAGATACGCAGTATTTT. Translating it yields CSVEEGRGDTDTQYF.